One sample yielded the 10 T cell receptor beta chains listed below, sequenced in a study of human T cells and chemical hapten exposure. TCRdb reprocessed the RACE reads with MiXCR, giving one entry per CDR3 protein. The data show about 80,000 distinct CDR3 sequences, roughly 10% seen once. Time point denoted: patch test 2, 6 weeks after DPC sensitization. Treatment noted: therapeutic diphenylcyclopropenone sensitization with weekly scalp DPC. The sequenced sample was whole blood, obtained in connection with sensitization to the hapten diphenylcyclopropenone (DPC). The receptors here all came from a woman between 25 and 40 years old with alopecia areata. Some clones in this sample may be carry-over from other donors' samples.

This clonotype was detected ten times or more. The DNA of the CDR3 is TGTGCCAGCAGCTTAGGGGCGGGTAGAGGAGATACGCAGTATTTT. Residues: CASSLGAGRGDTQYF. The rearrangement joins TRBV7-2 to TRBJ2-3; the D gene is possibly TRBD2 (5 bases). Looked up from germline, CDR1 is SGHTA and CDR2 is FQGNSA. The V end was cut by 1 base, the J end by 5 bases, with 13 bases between. The CDR3 runs 15 residues.

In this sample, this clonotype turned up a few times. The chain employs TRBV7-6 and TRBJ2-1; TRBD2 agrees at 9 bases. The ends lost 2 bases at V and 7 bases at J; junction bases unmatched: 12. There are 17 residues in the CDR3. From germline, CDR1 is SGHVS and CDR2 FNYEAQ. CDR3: CASSLPGRSGGGNEQFF. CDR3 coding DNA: TGTGCCAGCAGCTTACCCGGGCGTAGCGGGGGAGGGAATGAGCAGTTCTTC.

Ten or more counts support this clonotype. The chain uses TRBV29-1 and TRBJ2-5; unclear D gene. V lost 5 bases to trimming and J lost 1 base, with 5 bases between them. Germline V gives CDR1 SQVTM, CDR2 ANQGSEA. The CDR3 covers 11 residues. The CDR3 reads CSVRPQETQYF. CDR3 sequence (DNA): TGCAGCGTTCGGCCCCAAGAGACCCAGTACTTC.

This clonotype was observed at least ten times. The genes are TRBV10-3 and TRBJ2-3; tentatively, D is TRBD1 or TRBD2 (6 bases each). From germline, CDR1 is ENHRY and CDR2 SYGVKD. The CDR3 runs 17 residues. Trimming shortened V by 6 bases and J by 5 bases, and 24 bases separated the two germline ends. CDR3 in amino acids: CAISLHRDIGGKDTQYF. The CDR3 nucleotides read TGTGCCATCAGCCTCCACCGGGACATCGGGGGAAAAGATACGCAGTATTTT.

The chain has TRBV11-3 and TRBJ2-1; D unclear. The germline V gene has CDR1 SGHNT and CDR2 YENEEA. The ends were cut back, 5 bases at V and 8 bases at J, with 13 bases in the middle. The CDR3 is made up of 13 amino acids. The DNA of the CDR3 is TGTGCCAGCAGCCCCTCCCCGGGCGATGAGCAGTTCTTC. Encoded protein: CASSPSPGDEQFF.

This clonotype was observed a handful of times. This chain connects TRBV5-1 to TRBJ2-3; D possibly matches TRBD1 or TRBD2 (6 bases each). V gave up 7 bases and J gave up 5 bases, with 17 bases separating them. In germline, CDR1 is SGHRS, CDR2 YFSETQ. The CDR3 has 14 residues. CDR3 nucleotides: TGCGCCAGCTGCCTTTCGGGGGCGGAAGATACGCAGTATTTT. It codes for CASCLSGAEDTQYF. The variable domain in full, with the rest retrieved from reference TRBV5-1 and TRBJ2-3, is KAGVTQTPRYLIKTRGQQVTLSCSPISGHRSVSWYQQTPGQGLQFLFEYFSETQRNKGNFPGRFSGRQFSNSRSEMNVSTLELGDSALYLCASCLSGAEDTQYFGPGTRLTVL.

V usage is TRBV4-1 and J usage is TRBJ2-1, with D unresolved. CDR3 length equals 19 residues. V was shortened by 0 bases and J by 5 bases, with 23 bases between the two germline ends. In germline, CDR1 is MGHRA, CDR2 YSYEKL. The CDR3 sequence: CASSQDFDCHSPGHNEQFF. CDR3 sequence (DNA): TGCGCCAGCAGCCAAGATTTTGACTGCCACTCCCCCGGGCACAATGAGCAGTTCTTC.

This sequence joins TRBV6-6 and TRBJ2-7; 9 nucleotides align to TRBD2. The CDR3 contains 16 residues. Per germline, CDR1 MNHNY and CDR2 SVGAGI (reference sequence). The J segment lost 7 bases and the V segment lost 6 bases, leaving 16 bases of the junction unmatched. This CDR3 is CASSTPSAGGPGEQYF. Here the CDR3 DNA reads TGTGCCAGCAGCACTCCTTCTGCGGGAGGGCCGGGGGAGCAGTACTTC.

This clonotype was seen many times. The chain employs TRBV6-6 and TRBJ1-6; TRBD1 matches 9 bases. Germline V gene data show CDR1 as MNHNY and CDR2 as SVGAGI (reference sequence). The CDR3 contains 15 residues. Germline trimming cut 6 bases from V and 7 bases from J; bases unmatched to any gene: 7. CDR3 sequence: CASRPDRGYNSPLHF. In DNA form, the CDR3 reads TGTGCCAGCAGACCTGACAGGGGGTACAATTCACCCCTCCACTTT.

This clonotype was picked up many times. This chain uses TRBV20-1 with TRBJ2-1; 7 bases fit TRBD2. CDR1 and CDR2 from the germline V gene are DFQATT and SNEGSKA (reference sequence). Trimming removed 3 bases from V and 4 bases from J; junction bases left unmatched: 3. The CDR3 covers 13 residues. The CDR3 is CSARLAAYNEQFF. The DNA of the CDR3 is TGCAGTGCTAGGCTAGCGGCTTACAATGAGCAGTTCTTC.